The 14 T cell receptor beta chains reported below all come from one sample, sequenced in a study of T cell responses to AZD1222 COVID-19 vaccine. The assay was immunoSEQ multiplex PCR, and TCRdb's table has in-frame clones only and misses some. The sample shows around 100,000 clones, 91% of them seen only once. The sequencing used peripheral blood, collected on day 0 of AZD1222 vaccination. These receptors came from an adult in good health.

The J gene is TRBJ2-1, the V gene TRBV15, with D possibly called TRBD1 or TRBD2 (5 bases each). V lost 0 bases to trimming and J lost 12 bases, with 9 bases between them. Germline V gives CDR1 LNHNV, CDR2 YYDKDF (reference sequence). The CDR3 is made up of 12 amino acids. The DNA of the CDR3 is TGTGCCACCAGCAGAGAGGGGACCTGGCAGTTCTTC. This encodes CATSREGTWQFF.

The V and J genes are TRBV9 and TRBJ2-3; 7 bases map to TRBD2. V shed 0 bases and J 2 bases; nucleotides not matched to a gene: 3. The CDR3 runs 15 residues. Germline CDR1 is SGDLS and CDR2 is YYNGEE. This CDR3 is CASSVAGGLTDTQYF. The CDR3 DNA reads TGTGCCAGCAGCGTAGCGGGAGGACTCACAGATACGCAGTATTTT.

The V and J genes are TRBV28 and TRBJ1-2, with D possibly matching TRBD1 (5 bases). Germline CDR1 reads MDHEN; CDR2 reads SYDVKM. This CDR3 is 15 amino acids long. V lost 4 bases and J lost 3, with 15 bases in between. CDR3 in DNA: TGTGCCAGCAGTTCTCCGCGGGGGGAGGACTATGGCTACACCTTC. Its protein product is CASSSPRGEDYGYTF.

The chain recombines TRBV5-1 with TRBJ1-1; D not certain. Trimming left V 2 bases short and J 8 bases short, with 10 bases between. This CDR3 comprises 12 residues. Germline V gene sequence: CDR1 SGHRS, CDR2 YFSETQ. CDR3 sequence: CASSLSGAEAFF. CDR3 nucleotides: TGCGCCAGCAGCTTATCGGGAGCCGAAGCTTTCTTT.

V is TRBV10-2 and J is TRBJ2-2; possibly TRBD1 for D (6 bases). The V gene lost 9 bases and the J gene lost 0 bases, with 8 bases spanning the gap. The CDR3 extends over 13 amino acids. Germline V gives CDR1 WSHSY, CDR2 SAAADI. CDR3 residues: CASRDTNTGELFF. In DNA, the CDR3 is TGCGCCAGTAGGGACACGAACACCGGGGAGCTGTTTTTT.

V is TRBV2 and J is TRBJ1-4; D gene uncertain. Germline V lookup: CDR1 SNHLY, CDR2 FYNNEI. The V end was cut by 4 bases, the J end by 0 bases, with 6 bases between. This CDR3 region has 14 residues. This chain's CDR3 is CASSGGTTNEKLFF. The CDR3 DNA reads TGTGCCAGCAGTGGAGGGACAACTAATGAAAAACTGTTTTTT.

V and J are TRBV19 and TRBJ1-1, with D unresolved. There are 15 residues in the CDR3. CDR1 and CDR2 (germline): LNHDA, SQIVND (reference sequence). V lost 3 bases and J 4 bases, leaving 15 bases between the germline ends. CDR3 in DNA: TGTGCCAGTAGTATTTCGGCGTCCGGCCTCACTGAAGCTTTCTTT. This translates into CASSISASGLTEAFF.

V is TRBV20-1 and J is TRBJ1-1; 9 positions agree with TRBD1. V lost 5 bases to trimming and J lost 0 bases; unmatched junction nucleotides: 4. The V gene's germline CDR1 is DFQATT and CDR2 SNEGSKA (reference sequence). The CDR3 spans 14 residues. The CDR3 DNA sequence: TGCAGTGCTGGTGACAGGGGGTTGAACACTGAAGCTTTCTTT. Translating gives CSAGDRGLNTEAFF.

This clone turned up a few times. The chain joins TRBV29-1 to TRBJ1-2, with 8 bases matching TRBD1. The V gene's germline CDR1 is SQVTM and CDR2 ANQGSEA. CDR3 size: 15 residues. The J segment lost 0 bases and the V segment lost 6 bases, leaving 9 bases of the junction unmatched. CDR3 region: CSVDGTGTPNYGYTF. CDR3 sequence (DNA): TGCAGCGTGGACGGGACAGGCACCCCTAACTATGGCTACACCTTC. Based on the CDR3 plus reference TRBV29-1 and TRBJ1-2, the full variable domain is SAVISQKPSRDICQRGTSLTIQCQVDSQVTMMFWYRQQPGQSLTLIATANQGSEATYESGFVIDKFPISRPNLTFSTLTVSNMSPEDSSIYLCSVDGTGTPNYGYTFGSGTRLTVV.

Points on this clone: This sample includes further DNA sequences coding for the same CDR3. This chain connects TRBV7-3 to TRBJ2-1, with 8 bases lining up with TRBD2. With 2 bases clipped from V and 3 bases from J, the junction kept 6 bases outside the gene matches. CDR1 SGHTA and CDR2 FQGTGA come from the germline V gene. The CDR3 covers 16 residues. The CDR3 region has the DNA TGTGCCAGCAGCTTAGCCCCGAGCGGGAGCTACAATGAGCAGTTCTTC. Protein sequence: CASSLAPSGSYNEQFF. The whole variable domain, remainder taken from reference TRBV7-3 and TRBJ2-1, is GAGVSQTPSNKVTEKGKYVELRCDPISGHTALYWYRQSLGQGPEFLIYFQGTGAADDSGLPNDRFFAVRPEGSVSTLKIQRTERGDSAVYLCASSLAPSGSYNEQFFGPGTRLTVL.

V and J are TRBV18 and TRBJ1-2, with D possibly being TRBD1 (6 bases). The CDR3 has 16 amino acids. V shed 3 bases and J shed 6 bases, with 20 bases lying between them. Germline-derived CDR1 and CDR2 are KGHSH and LQKENI. The CDR3, as DNA: TGTGCCAGCTCACCGGGTGTGGGACACTCAGGGCATGGCTACACCTTC. It translates to CASSPGVGHSGHGYTF. Using reference TRBV18 and TRBJ1-2 for the parts outside the CDR3, the full variable domain is NAGVMQNPRHLVRRRGQEARLRCSPMKGHSHVYWYRQLPEEGLKFMVYLQKENIIDESGMPKERFSAEFPKEGPSILRIQQVVRGDSAAYFCASSPGVGHSGHGYTFGSGTRLTVV.

The CDR3 loop reads CASSPQRVAGVTDTQYF. In nucleotides, the CDR3 is TGTGCCAGCTCACCACAAAGGGTAGCGGGAGTAACAGATACGCAGTATTTT. This chain uses TRBV18 with TRBJ2-3; TRBD2 aligns across 9 bases. Germline CDR1 and CDR2: KGHSH and LQKENI. The CDR3 length is 17 residues. J lost 3 bases, V lost 1 base, and 8 bases had no gene match.

The chain carries TRBV15 and TRBJ2-7, with 10 nucleotides matching TRBD1. This CDR3 is 15 amino acids long. Germline lookup yields CDR1 LNHNV and CDR2 YYDKDF (reference sequence). The J segment lost 2 bases and the V segment lost 0 bases, leaving 1 base of the junction unmatched. The CDR3 reads CATSREGQGPYEQYF. The CDR3 DNA follows: TGTGCCACCAGCAGAGAGGGACAGGGGCCCTACGAGCAGTACTTC.

The V call is TRBV9, the J call TRBJ2-2; 9 nucleotides line up with TRBD2. Unmatched junction bases numbered 4, after V lost 2 bases and J lost 5 bases. This CDR3 region has 15 residues. Germline V gene sequence: CDR1 SGDLS, CDR2 YYNGEE. This CDR3 is CASSVAGGGTGELFF. As DNA, the CDR3 is TGTGCCAGCAGCGTTGCGGGAGGGGGAACCGGGGAGCTGTTTTTT. The full variable domain, rest sourced from reference TRBV9 and TRBJ2-2, is DSGVTQTPKHLITATGQRVTLRCSPRSGDLSVYWYQQSLDQGLQFLIQYYNGEERAKGNILERFSAQQFPDLHSELNLSSLELGDSALYFCASSVAGGGTGELFFGEGSRLTVL.